One and the same sample provided the 24 T cell receptor beta chains below, sequenced in a study of beta chain features in type 1 diabetes. The isolated RNA, all of it, was reverse transcribed, so expressed TCRB transcripts were what got sequenced. The protocol was immunoSEQ multiplex PCR, while the TCRdb copy is restricted to in-frame clones and leaves out a portion. This sample has about 320,000 clones; around 13% occur once, and the top ten carry 5.5% to 7.5%. Material: central memory CD4+ T cells from blood. The receptor source for this set is a man aged 30 to 45 in good health.

This clone was found a few times. This sequence joins TRBV7-8 and TRBJ2-1; 9 bases line up with TRBD1. Looked up from germline, CDR1 is SGHVS and CDR2 is FQNEAQ. With 7 bases clipped from V and 1 base from J, the junction kept 5 bases outside the gene matches. The CDR3 runs to 15 residues. In nucleotides, the CDR3 is TGTGCCAGCACCGTGACAGGGGGTTCCTACAATGAGCAGTTCTTC. Protein product: CASTVTGGSYNEQFF.

This clone has just one count. It is likely a read error, because the conserved phenylalanine at the end of the CDR3 is missing. The V and J genes are TRBV6-5 and TRBJ2-7; 8 nucleotides align to TRBD1. Germline V CDR1 and CDR2: MNHEY, SVGAGI. The CDR3 covers 14 residues. Trimming removed 6 bases from V and 2 bases from J; junction bases left unmatched: 6. The chain's CDR3 is CASRTTGGPYEQYL. The DNA for the CDR3 is TGTGCCAGCAGGACTACAGGGGGGCCCTACGAGCAGTACCTC.

This clone was counted between two and nine times. The rearrangement links TRBV7-8 to TRBJ2-1, with 13 bases identical to TRBD2. Germline loops: CDR1 SGHVS, CDR2 FQNEAQ. This CDR3 has 18 amino acids. V trimming: 6 bases; J trimming: 0 bases; junction bases outside the gene matches: 8. CDR3: CASSSGLAGISSYNEQFF. CDR3 coding DNA: TGTGCCAGCAGTTCGGGACTAGCGGGAATCAGCTCCTACAATGAGCAGTTCTTC.

The genes are TRBV6-5 and TRBJ2-7; 8 bases map to TRBD2. V lost 2 bases to trimming and J lost 3 bases; unmatched junction nucleotides: 6. Germline V gene sequence: CDR1 MNHEY, CDR2 SVGAGI. This CDR3 contains 15 residues. The CDR3 DNA reads TGTGCCAGCAGTTACCACCACCGGGGGGGCTACGAGCAGTACTTC. This sequence encodes CASSYHHRGGYEQYF.

The chain couples TRBV9 to TRBJ2-1; D is perhaps TRBD1 or TRBD2 (5 bases each). The V and J ends lost 6 bases and 4 bases respectively, with 23 bases between them. CDR3 length equals 17 residues. Germline V gives CDR1 SGDLS, CDR2 YYNGEE. The CDR3 nucleotides read TGTGCCAGCATAGGAAAGAGGCTGGGGGTACTTTACAATGAGCAGTTCTTC. It translates to CASIGKRLGVLYNEQFF.

This clone was recorded many times. V is TRBV21-1 and J is TRBJ2-7; TRBD2 was called by the table and not checked on the DNA. TRBV21-1 is annotated as a pseudogene. This CDR3 is built from 15 residues. This CDR3 reads CASSITSPGSYEQYV. CDR3 in DNA: TGTGCCAGCAGCATCACTAGCCCCGGCTCCTACGAGCAGTACGTC.

This clone was seen only a few times. Relative to the germline gene, one junction end is altered; a read error may explain this. The chain links TRBV6-6 to TRBJ1-6; no firm D call. The CDR3 runs to 13 residues. Germline CDR1 is MNHNY and CDR2 is SVGAGI (reference sequence). CDR3 residues: CAISEGSDSPLHF. Here the CDR3 DNA reads TGTGCCATCAGTGAGGGCAGCGATTCACCCCTCCACTTT.

The chain is built from TRBV29-1 and TRBJ2-5; D remains ambiguous. The V end lost 2 bases, the J end lost 4 bases, and 8 bases lay between the germline ends. The CDR3 contains 12 residues. Per the germline V gene, CDR1 is SQVTM and CDR2 is ANQGSEA. The CDR3, as DNA: TGCAGCGTTGAACCCGTAATAGAGACCCAGTACTTC. Translated, it gives CSVEPVIETQYF.

This clone was detected only a few times. The rearrangement joins TRBV30 to TRBJ1-1; tentatively, D is TRBD1 (6 bases). CDR1 and CDR2 from the germline V gene are GTSNPN and SVGIG (reference sequence). Trimming stripped 7 bases from V and 12 bases from J, with 27 bases between. The length of the CDR3 is 14 residues. The CDR3 nucleotides are TGTGCCTTTGATCCGGGACGGGAGGAGGGGGGACCTTTCTTT. Its protein is CAFDPGREEGGPFF. The complete variable domain, with remaining parts taken from reference TRBV30 and TRBJ1-1, reads SQTIHQWPATLVQPVGSPLSLECTVEGTSNPNLYWYRQAAGRGLQLLFYSVGIGQISSEVPQNLSASRPQDRQFILSSKKLLLSDSGFYLCAFDPGREEGGPFFGQGTRLTVV.

This clone was found many times. This rearrangement joins TRBV7-9 to TRBJ2-3; 11 bases are shared with TRBD2. J lost 6 bases, V lost 5 bases, and 7 bases had no gene match. This CDR3 comprises 15 residues. Germline CDR1 reads SEHNR; CDR2 reads FQNEAQ (reference sequence). The CDR3 region has the DNA TGTGCCAGCAGCCGCACTAGCGGGGGTATGGATACGCAGTATTTT. Translating it yields CASSRTSGGMDTQYF.

V usage is TRBV11-2 and J usage is TRBJ2-7, with D unclear. V was pared by 0 bases and J by 2 bases, with 5 bases between. CDR3 length: 13 amino acids. The germline CDR1 and CDR2 sequences are SGHAT and FQNNGV. The CDR3 here is CASSLEATYEQYV. CDR3 bases: TGTGCCAGCAGCTTAGAAGCGACCTACGAGCAGTACGTC.

This sequence joins TRBV23-1 and TRBJ2-1; no clear D. TRBV23-1 is marked as an open reading frame, function uncertain. V shed 0 bases and J shed 1 base, with 13 bases lying between them. CDR3 length: 17 residues. The CDR3 sequence: CASSQSGFPKSYNEQFF. CDR3 nucleotide sequence: TGCGCCAGCAGTCAATCAGGTTTCCCTAAGTCCTACAATGAGCAGTTCTTC.

The J gene is TRBJ2-1, the V gene TRBV7-3; 12 bases map to TRBD2. Germline V gene data show CDR1 as SGHTA and CDR2 as FQGTGA. CDR3 length: 15 residues. V dropped 3 bases and J dropped 4; count of bases not matched to a gene: 1. The CDR3 here is CASSLTSGRYNEQFF. The CDR3 DNA follows: TGTGCCAGCAGCTTGACTAGCGGGAGATACAATGAGCAGTTCTTC.

This clone occurred a few times. The chain employs TRBV6-1 and TRBJ1-1; D ambiguous. Germline V gives CDR1 MNHNS, CDR2 SASEGT. CDR3 length: 12 residues. Trimming shortened V by 6 bases and J by 3 bases, and 8 bases separated the two germline ends. The CDR3 is CASRYGDTEAFF. DNA of the CDR3: TGTGCCAGCAGATACGGTGACACTGAAGCTTTCTTT.

This clone showed up many times. The junction does not match germline at one end; this may be a read error. CDR3 in amino acids: CASSAFPGQGARAF. As DNA, the CDR3 is TGTGCCAGCAGTGCATTCCCCGGACAGGGAGCCCGTGCCTTC. The V gene is TRBV6-1, the J gene TRBJ1-2, with TRBD1 identical over 8 bases. CDR1 and CDR2 (germline): MNHNS, SASEGT. This CDR3 has 14 residues.

This rearrangement joins TRBV13 to TRBJ2-5; TRBD2 might be the D (6 bases). CDR3 length: 15 residues. Trimming cost V 0 bases and J 1 base, with 9 bases left between them. Germline CDR1 PRHDT, CDR2 FYEKMQ (reference sequence). The CDR3 region has the DNA TGTGCCAGCAGCTTAGGCGCGGGACTCCAAGAGACCCAGTACTTC. It specifies CASSLGAGLQETQYF. Full variable domain (remainder filled in from reference TRBV13 and TRBJ2-5): AAGVIQSPRHLIKEKRETATLKCYPIPRHDTVYWYQQGPGQDPQFLISFYEKMQSDKGSIPDRFSAQQFSDYHSELNMSSLELGDSALYFCASSLGAGLQETQYFGPGTRLLVL.

CDR3 sequence reads: CASSLVALAGETQYF. The CDR3 DNA reads TGTGCCAGCAGCTTAGTAGCTCTGGCCGGAGAGACCCAGTACTTC. The chain recombines TRBV7-8 with TRBJ2-5; D not certain. This CDR3 is built from 15 residues. The V gene lost 1 base and the J gene lost 4 bases, with 13 bases spanning the gap. Germline V gene data show CDR1 as SGHVS and CDR2 as FQNEAQ.

This clone was counted at least ten times. Here the CDR3 DNA reads TGCAGCGTTGCAGGGGGGGTGAAAGGACAGCTGAACACTGAAGCTTTCTTT. Its protein is CSVAGGVKGQLNTEAFF. The J gene is TRBJ1-1, the V gene TRBV29-1, with 7 bases fitting TRBD1. This CDR3 spans 17 amino acids. Trimming removed 4 bases from V and 0 bases from J; junction bases left unmatched: 14. Germline V gene sequence: CDR1 SQVTM, CDR2 ANQGSEA.

This clone turned up a few times. CDR3 coding DNA: TGTGCCAGCAGCGTTTTTCCCCTTCAAGAGACCCAGTACTTC. It translates to CASSVFPLQETQYF. The rearrangement links TRBV9 to TRBJ2-5, with unresolved D. From germline, CDR1 is SGDLS and CDR2 YYNGEE. The CDR3 consists of 14 residues. V dropped 2 bases and J dropped 2 bases, with 10 bases sitting between them.

This clone was observed a handful of times. CDR3 sequence reads: CSVVPGTSPSETQYF. DNA for the CDR3: TGCAGCGTCGTCCCCGGGACTAGCCCTTCAGAGACCCAGTACTTC. The chain has TRBV29-1 and TRBJ2-5; 9 bases fit TRBD2. V lost 6 bases and J lost 4; bases outside the gene matches: 12. The CDR3 totals 15 residues. From germline, CDR1 is SQVTM and CDR2 ANQGSEA.

This clone was picked up many times. DNA for the CDR3: TGTGCCAGCAGTTTACCCCCGTTCTTTCAGCCCCAGCATTTT. Residues: CASSLPPFFQPQHF. V is TRBV27 and J is TRBJ1-5; D is unresolved. The germline CDR1 and CDR2 sequences are MNHEY and SMNVEV (reference sequence). This CDR3 spans 14 amino acids. V lost 2 bases, J lost 6 bases, and 11 bases lay in between.

CDR3 amino acids: CASSLNPSGAAGELFF. The DNA of the CDR3 is TGCGCCAGCAGCTTGAACCCTAGCGGGGCCGCCGGGGAGCTGTTTTTT. The chain joins TRBV5-1 to TRBJ2-2; TRBD2 agrees at 9 bases. CDR3 size: 16 residues. V trimming: 1 base; J trimming: 6 bases; junction bases outside the gene matches: 7. The germline gives CDR1 SGHRS, CDR2 YFSETQ. Looking up the rest from reference TRBV5-1 and TRBJ2-2 gives the full variable domain: KAGVTQTPRYLIKTRGQQVTLSCSPISGHRSVSWYQQTPGQGLQFLFEYFSETQRNKGNFPGRFSGRQFSNSRSEMNVSTLELGDSALYLCASSLNPSGAAGELFFGEGSRLTVL.

This clone was recorded many times. The V call is TRBV7-8, the J call TRBJ2-1, with D uncertain. The CDR3 has 14 amino acids. V lost 2 bases to trimming and J lost 8 bases, with 13 bases between them. Germline values: CDR1 SGHVS, CDR2 FQNEAQ. DNA for the CDR3: TGTGCCAGCAGCTTAACCCTTAGCCACGATGAGCAGTTCTTC. It codes for CASSLTLSHDEQFF.

The chain uses TRBV5-4 and TRBJ2-5; TRBD1 aligns across 7 bases. This CDR3 has 14 amino acids. Germline lookup yields CDR1 SGHNT and CDR2 YYREEE (reference sequence). V shed 0 bases, J shed 3 bases, and the junction held 2 bases outside the gene matches. CDR3 DNA sequence: TGTGCCAGCAGCTTGGCCGGGACAGAAGAGACCCAGTACTTC. Residues: CASSLAGTEETQYF.